This entry lists 30 T cell receptor beta chains sequenced from one sample in a study of blood T cell repertoires in COVID-19. Produced via immunoSEQ multiplex PCR; TCRdb's table is partial and in-frame only. The sample shows approximately 180,000 clones, approximately 85% of them seen only once. Input material: peripheral blood. The receptors here all came from a man aged 55-75 years with acute or convalescent COVID-19.

The rearrangement links TRBV27 to TRBJ2-5; a possible D gene is TRBD1 (5 bases). The CDR3 has 12 residues. Trimming cost V 8 bases and J 7 bases, with 14 bases left between them. Germline V gene sequence: CDR1 MNHEY, CDR2 SMNVEV (reference sequence). The CDR3 DNA reads TGTGCCAGCTCCCTGTGGGGCGGGACCCAGTACTTC. Protein: CASSLWGGTQYF.

The chain joins TRBV14 to TRBJ1-2; TRBD1 agrees at 7 bases. The CDR3 extends over 14 amino acids. With 4 bases clipped from V and 4 bases from J, the junction kept 6 bases outside the gene matches. From germline, CDR1 is SGHDN and CDR2 FVKESK. The CDR3 here is CASSLQGQIYGYTF. CDR3 sequence (DNA): TGTGCCAGCAGCCTACAGGGACAGATCTATGGCTACACCTTC. The full variable domain, completed using reference TRBV14 and TRBJ1-2, is EAGVTQFPSHSVIEKGQTVTLRCDPISGHDNLYWYRRVMGKEIKFLLHFVKESKQDESGMPNNRFLAERTGGTYSTLKVQPAELEDSGVYFCASSLQGQIYGYTFGSGTRLTVV.

The genes are TRBV29-1 and TRBJ2-3; TRBD2 agrees at 7 bases. The CDR3 covers 14 residues. The J segment lost 5 bases and the V segment lost 7 bases, leaving 12 bases of the junction unmatched. Germline V CDR1 and CDR2: SQVTM, ANQGSEA. CDR3 coding DNA: TGCAGCGCGAGAGTAGCGTCGGGGGGAGATACGCAGTATTTT. Protein product: CSARVASGGDTQYF.

The chain is built from TRBV2 and TRBJ1-1, with TRBD1 as a possible D gene (5 bases). CDR3 length equals 13 residues. Germline CDR1 reads SNHLY; CDR2 reads FYNNEI. The germline V and J ends were trimmed by 7 bases and 1 base, with 10 bases remaining between them. CDR3 residues: CASTLGQNTEAFF. CDR3 DNA sequence: TGTGCCAGCACCTTGGGGCAGAACACTGAAGCTTTCTTT.

This clone appeared once. The rearrangement uses TRBV6-6 and TRBJ1-5; perhaps TRBD1 as D (5 bases). The length of the CDR3 is 15 residues. V shed 2 bases and J shed 7 bases, with 15 bases lying between them. Germline assignment: CDR1 MNHNY and CDR2 SVGAGI (reference sequence). For the CDR3, the DNA is TGTGCCAGCAGTTACGGCCAGGGAGGGGTCCAGCCCCAGCATTTT. The encoded protein is CASSYGQGGVQPQHF.

V is TRBV7-2 and J is TRBJ2-3; D may be TRBD2 (5 bases). Between the trimmed V and J ends, which lost 0 bases and 4 bases, there was a span of 8 bases. Germline loops: CDR1 SGHTA, CDR2 FQGNSA. The CDR3 loop spans 14 amino acids. In DNA form, the CDR3 reads TGTGCCAGCAGCTTAGCGGGAGCGGCAGATACGCAGTATTTT. The encoded protein is CASSLAGAADTQYF.

The table lists this clone with a count of one. The V call is TRBV7-9, the J call TRBJ1-5; tentative D call: TRBD1 (5 bases). The CDR3 runs to 14 residues. Germline V CDR1 and CDR2: SEHNR, FQNEAQ (reference sequence). V was cut by 5 bases and J by 1 base, with 9 bases left in between. DNA of the CDR3: TGTGCCAGCAGCATGACAGAAAGCAATCAGCCCCAGCATTTT. It encodes CASSMTESNQPQHF. The entire variable domain, with the rest obtained from reference TRBV7-9 and TRBJ1-5, is as follows: DTGVSQNPRHKITKRGQNVTFRCDPISEHNRLYWYRQTLGQGPEFLTYFQNEAQLEKSRLLSDRFSAERPKGSFSTLEIQRTEQGDSAMYLCASSMTESNQPQHFGDGTRLSIL.

This sequence joins TRBV27 and TRBJ1-2, with 8 nucleotides matching TRBD1. The V and J ends lost 6 bases and 7 bases, in that order; junction bases with no gene match: 13. CDR1 is MNHEY and CDR2 is SMNVEV in the germline V gene (reference sequence). CDR3 size: 15 residues. The chain's CDR3 is CASSRGPGGAGGYTF. CDR3 bases: TGTGCCAGCAGCCGAGGCCCAGGGGGCGCGGGTGGCTACACCTTC.

The chain is built from TRBV5-6 and TRBJ2-3; no firm D call. Germline CDR1 and CDR2: SGHDT and YYEEEE. V lost 6 bases, J lost 0 bases, and 17 bases lay in between. The CDR3 consists of 16 residues. CDR3 loop: CASNIRFAGSTDTQYF. CDR3 sequence (DNA): TGTGCCAGCAATATTCGTTTCGCCGGGAGCACAGATACGCAGTATTTT.

Only one count was recorded for this clone. V is TRBV10-3 and J is TRBJ2-5; 8 nucleotides align to TRBD2. Germline V lookup: CDR1 ENHRY, CDR2 SYGVKD. CDR3 length: 15 residues. After removal of 5 bases from V and 2 bases from J, the junction contained 7 bases not matched to a gene. DNA of the CDR3: TGTGCCATCAGTTCGACTAGCGCCCCACAAGAGACCCAGTACTTC. This translates into CAISSTSAPQETQYF.

The gene calls are TRBV7-2 and TRBJ1-4, with a tentative D call TRBD1 (5 bases). This CDR3 contains 15 residues. Germline V gives CDR1 SGHTA, CDR2 FQGNSA. V was pared by 3 bases and J by 8 bases, with 16 bases between. The CDR3 DNA reads as TGTGCCAGCAGCTTGACCCGGGGGAAGAGAGAAAAACTGTTTTTT. This gives the protein CASSLTRGKREKLFF.

The chain combines TRBV3-1 (or the pseudogene TRBV3-2) with TRBJ1-1, with D unresolved. Deletions cut 7 bases from V and 4 bases from J, with 13 bases between. This CDR3 contains 13 residues. CDR1 and CDR2 from the germline V gene are LGHDT and YNNKEL (reference sequence). CDR3 sequence: CASTSPSGTEAFF. In DNA, the CDR3 is TGTGCCAGCACTTCCCCCAGTGGCACTGAAGCTTTCTTT.

V usage is TRBV15 and J usage is TRBJ2-7; D unclear. CDR3 length: 15 amino acids. Trimming took 5 bases from V and 0 from J, leaving 14 bases between them. In germline, CDR1 is LNHNV, CDR2 YYDKDF (reference sequence). The CDR3 reads CATSPGHSNSYEQYF. CDR3 sequence (DNA): TGTGCCACCAGCCCAGGTCACTCCAACTCCTACGAGCAGTACTTC.

The chain links TRBV3-1 (or the pseudogene TRBV3-2) to TRBJ2-2; the D gene is possibly TRBD2 (5 bases). The CDR3 totals 16 residues. V was shortened by 0 bases and J by 4 bases, with 12 bases between the two germline ends. Germline V gene data show CDR1 as LGHDT and CDR2 as YNNKEL (reference sequence). CDR3 residues: CASSQDRRVLTGELFF. For the CDR3, the DNA is TGTGCCAGCAGCCAAGATAGGCGGGTCCTCACCGGGGAGCTGTTTTTT.

This sequence joins TRBV27 and TRBJ1-1; D is uncertain. Germline loops: CDR1 MNHEY, CDR2 SMNVEV (reference sequence). Trimming removed 2 bases from V and 5 bases from J, with 9 bases in between. This CDR3 spans 13 amino acids. The CDR3: CASSLRSVTEAFF. In nucleotides, the CDR3 is TGTGCCAGCAGTTTACGTAGCGTGACTGAAGCTTTCTTT.

The rearrangement joins TRBV2 to TRBJ1-6; TRBD1 matches 9 bases. Per germline, CDR1 SNHLY and CDR2 FYNNEI. J was trimmed by 6 bases and V by 6 bases; bases with no gene match: 9. This CDR3 is built from 16 residues. CDR3 nucleotides: TGTGCCAGCAGAGGACAGGGGAGAGGTGCTAATTCACCCCTCCACTTT. It specifies CASRGQGRGANSPLHF.

The CDR3: CASSSYRDAQYF. The CDR3 nucleotides read TGTGCCAGCAGCTCCTACAGGGATGCTCAGTACTTC. This sequence joins TRBV11-2 and TRBJ2-4; D is perhaps TRBD1 (6 bases). The V gene lost 4 bases and the J gene lost 12 bases, with 13 bases spanning the gap. The V gene's germline CDR1 is SGHAT and CDR2 FQNNGV. This CDR3 is 12 amino acids long.

The chain joins TRBV27 to TRBJ2-7; 7 bases agree with TRBD1. Germline trimming cut 4 bases from V and 7 bases from J; bases unmatched to any gene: 19. Germline V gene sequence: CDR1 MNHEY, CDR2 SMNVEV (reference sequence). The CDR3 totals 17 residues. The CDR3 region has the DNA TGTGCCAGCAGTTCTACATCGTATAAGGGACAGCCAGGGGAGCAGTACTTC. Its protein is CASSSTSYKGQPGEQYF.

The chain combines TRBV28 with TRBJ1-5, with a tentative D call TRBD1 (5 bases). Germline V gene sequence: CDR1 MDHEN, CDR2 SYDVKM. CDR3 size: 17 residues. The germline V and J ends were trimmed by 4 bases and 0 bases, with 16 bases remaining between them. Written as DNA, the CDR3 is TGTGCCAGCAGTTCCATGTACCGACAGTCTAGCAATCAGCCCCAGCATTTT. It encodes CASSSMYRQSSNQPQHF.

The chain is built from TRBV18 and TRBJ1-1; 8 bases align to TRBD1. Germline trimming cut 0 bases from V and 1 base from J; bases unmatched to any gene: 7. Germline CDR1 KGHSH, CDR2 LQKENI. The CDR3 extends over 17 amino acids. The CDR3 DNA follows: TGTGCCAGCTCACCACCCAGGGGGCAGGGGGCGAACACTGAAGCTTTCTTT. Its protein product is CASSPPRGQGANTEAFF.

In its sample, this clone was seen a few times. The V call is TRBV27, the J call TRBJ1-6; no firm D call. The CDR3 has 13 amino acids. The germline CDR1 and CDR2 sequences are MNHEY and SMNVEV (reference sequence). V lost 9 bases and J 5 bases, leaving 11 bases between the germline ends. CDR3 DNA sequence: TGTGCCAGTGGACTGATGCATAATTCACCCCTCCACTTT. It encodes CASGLMHNSPLHF.

The CDR3 sequence: CASSTTGDGEEKLFF. The CDR3 DNA reads as TGTGCCAGCAGTACGACGGGGGACGGGGAGGAAAAACTGTTTTTT. The V call is TRBV28, the J call TRBJ1-4; TRBD1 is a possible D gene (5 bases). CDR3 length: 15 amino acids. V gave up 5 bases and J gave up 8 bases, with 18 bases separating them. Germline V gene sequence: CDR1 MDHEN, CDR2 SYDVKM.

V usage is TRBV29-1 and J usage is TRBJ2-1, with TRBD2 matching 11 bases. The V and J ends lost 6 bases and 9 bases, in that order; junction bases with no gene match: 4. The CDR3 length is 12 residues. Per germline, CDR1 SQVTM and CDR2 ANQGSEA. The CDR3 DNA reads as TGCAGCGTCCTAGCGGGAGGATCTGAGCAGTTCTTC. Protein: CSVLAGGSEQFF.

About this clone: Other DNA variants within this sample encode the same CDR3. This chain links TRBV28 with TRBJ2-3; 8 bases match TRBD2. Germline trimming cut 5 bases from V and 0 bases from J; bases unmatched to any gene: 1. The CDR3 spans 14 residues. From germline, CDR1 is MDHEN and CDR2 SYDVKM. DNA of the CDR3: TGTGCCAGCAGTCGGGGGGGTAGCACAGATACGCAGTATTTT. Translating gives CASSRGGSTDTQYF.

The V call is TRBV5-1, the J call TRBJ1-4; no firm D call. V dropped 0 bases and J dropped 7 bases, with 16 bases sitting between them. CDR3 size: 16 residues. Germline CDR1 and CDR2: SGHRS and YFSETQ. CDR3 DNA sequence: TGCGCCAGCAGCTTGGCCCAGCCCCAAGCGGGTGAAAAACTGTTTTTT. Translated: CASSLAQPQAGEKLFF. The entire variable domain, with the rest obtained from reference TRBV5-1 and TRBJ1-4, is as follows: KAGVTQTPRYLIKTRGQQVTLSCSPISGHRSVSWYQQTPGQGLQFLFEYFSETQRNKGNFPGRFSGRQFSNSRSEMNVSTLELGDSALYLCASSLAQPQAGEKLFFGSGTQLSVL.

J is TRBJ1-3 and V is TRBV9; D gene unclear. Trimming stripped 7 bases from V and 4 bases from J, with 12 bases between. Germline V CDR1 and CDR2: SGDLS, YYNGEE. There are 13 residues in the CDR3. CDR3 sequence (DNA): TGTGCCAGCGGGCGTTCTGGCGGAAACACCATATATTTT. Its protein is CASGRSGGNTIYF.

The chain joins TRBV5-1 to TRBJ2-2; D gene ambiguous. This CDR3 spans 16 amino acids. V was clipped by 3 bases and J by 3 bases, with 15 bases between them. Germline V gives CDR1 SGHRS, CDR2 YFSETQ. CDR3 nucleotides: TGCGCCAGCAGCTGGCGGCCTGGCTTAGACACCGGGGAGCTGTTTTTT. This sequence encodes CASSWRPGLDTGELFF.

This sequence joins TRBV6-5 and TRBJ2-5, with a weak D call TRBD1 (6 bases). CDR3 length equals 13 residues. Germline-derived CDR1 and CDR2 are MNHEY and SVGAGI. V was cut by 6 bases and J by 1 base, with 9 bases left in between. CDR3 nucleotides: TGTGCCAGCAGCCCCAGGGGCCAAGAGACCCAGTACTTC. Translated: CASSPRGQETQYF.

The rearrangement uses TRBV3-1 (or the pseudogene TRBV3-2) and TRBJ2-2; 12 bases are a match to TRBD2. The V gene end was trimmed by 3 bases and the J gene end by 0 bases; junction bases not matched to a gene: 11. Germline V CDR1 and CDR2: LGHDT, YNNKEL (reference sequence). The CDR3 extends over 20 amino acids. CDR3 sequence (DNA): TGTGCCAGCAGCCAGCTCCGGAGACTAGCGGGAGCCGCGAACACCGGGGAGCTGTTTTTT. Its protein product is CASSQLRRLAGAANTGELFF.

The chain carries TRBV4-3 and TRBJ1-6, with 10 nucleotides matching TRBD1. This CDR3 is built from 16 residues. The germline V gene has CDR1 LGHNA and CDR2 YSLEER. V lost 2 bases and J lost 6; bases outside the gene matches: 4. Here the CDR3 reads CASSQMTGGGNSPLHF. The CDR3 coding sequence is TGCGCCAGCAGCCAAATGACAGGGGGCGGTAATTCACCCCTCCACTTT.